This paragraph reports one T cell receptor (beta chain). This clonotype has ten or more counts. Its antigen is currently not known. No much larger clone is present one base from it, and per-base qualities are unavailable. The data stem from a study of patients with pleural tuberculosis (dated by TCRdb to the mid-2010s). The sample was run on an Illumina Genome Analyzer IIx. In-frame beta chains were kept once TCRdb had trimmed the public reads at Q25 with fastp and called clones with MiXCR. Records with the same CDR3 protein are collapsed into one entry carrying the most frequent genes and DNA. For this sample the table gives under 55,000 distinct CDR3 sequences, of which approximately 7.9% were detected only once. The ten largest make up about a sixth of the sample. The CDR3, from cysteine to phenylalanine, totals 16 residues. Just the 48-base CDR3 DNA is kept, in frame starting at base 1. The germline V and J ends show losses of 5 bases and 4 bases respectively, and no gene match explains 9 bases of the junction.

This TCR came from a human donor with pleural tuberculosis. The sequence links TRBV7-1 to TRBJ2-1; TRBD2 aligns with 9 central bases. TRBV7-1 is flagged as an ORF with uncertain function. The CDR3 loop reads CASSTKPGLAYNEQFF. The DNA reads as follows: TGTGCCAGCAGCACAAAACCGGGACTAGCATACAATGAGCAGTTCTTC.